A single sample is the source of the 26 T cell receptor beta chains below, sequenced in a study of cytomegalovirus exposure and HLA in healthy donors. Vbeta (60) and Jbeta (13) primers were used in the PCR. Profiling relied on immunoSEQ multiplex PCR, and the TCRdb table lists in-frame clones only, not all of them. The sample shows fewer than 200,000 clones, over 65% of them seen only once. What was sequenced was PBMCs. These receptors all come from a woman between 35 and 50 years old in good health and CMV-seropositive.

V is TRBV28 and J is TRBJ1-2; 7 bases agree with TRBD1. CDR1 and CDR2 from the germline V gene are MDHEN and SYDVKM. Losses at the gene ends were 4 bases for V and 6 bases for J; bases not matched to a gene: 11. CDR3 length: 15 amino acids. CDR3 in amino acids: CASSSPTGPENGYTF. The DNA for the CDR3 is TGTGCCAGCAGTTCCCCGACAGGGCCCGAAAATGGCTACACCTTC.

The chain has TRBV6-6 and TRBJ1-3, with D possibly matching TRBD1 (5 bases). The CDR3 consists of 15 residues. Germline CDR1 is MNHNY and CDR2 is SVGAGI (reference sequence). V dropped 4 bases and J dropped 6 bases, with 16 bases sitting between them. The CDR3 protein is CASSSRGLDENTIYF. CDR3 coding DNA: TGTGCCAGCAGTTCCCGGGGACTCGATGAAAACACCATATATTTT.

This clone was picked up a small number of times. The chain uses TRBV7-9 and TRBJ1-1; D gene ambiguous. Between the trimmed V and J ends, which lost 5 bases and 5 bases, there was a span of 9 bases. CDR3 length: 12 amino acids. The germline V gene has CDR1 SEHNR and CDR2 FQNEAQ (reference sequence). The CDR3 spells CASSTLRTEAFF. The CDR3 nucleotides read TGTGCCAGCAGCACCCTGAGAACTGAAGCTTTCTTT. Together with reference TRBV7-9 and TRBJ1-1, the CDR3 gives the full variable domain: DTGVSQNPRHKITKRGQNVTFRCDPISEHNRLYWYRQTLGQGPEFLTYFQNEAQLEKSRLLSDRFSAERPKGSFSTLEIQRTEQGDSAMYLCASSTLRTEAFFGQGTRLTVV.

The rearrangement joins TRBV5-4 to TRBJ2-7, with a possible D match to TRBD2 (6 bases). The germline gives CDR1 SGHNT, CDR2 YYREEE (reference sequence). V lost 3 bases and J 8 bases, leaving 12 bases between the germline ends. The CDR3 totals 12 residues. CDR3 sequence: CASSSAGSKQYF. CDR3 nucleotide sequence: TGTGCCAGCAGCTCCGCGGGGTCCAAGCAGTACTTC.

The chain recombines TRBV4-3 with TRBJ1-4, with no clear D. Per the germline V gene, CDR1 is LGHNA and CDR2 is YSLEER. Trimming stripped 0 bases from V and 3 bases from J, with 8 bases between. The CDR3 extends over 15 amino acids. CDR3: CASSQDLTANEKLFF. The CDR3 DNA sequence: TGCGCCAGCAGCCAAGATTTAACAGCTAATGAAAAACTGTTTTTT.

This clone was detected a few times. This chain uses TRBV9 with TRBJ2-1; TRBD2 matches at 8 bases. CDR1 is SGDLS and CDR2 is YYNGEE in the germline V gene. J was trimmed by 8 bases and V by 4 bases; bases with no gene match: 17. The CDR3 has 17 amino acids. For the CDR3, the DNA is TGTGCCAGCAGCCCTTCTGCCAGGACTAGCAGGAGGGATGAGCAGTTCTTC. This sequence encodes CASSPSARTSRRDEQFF.

This clone was observed a few times. The rearrangement joins TRBV27 to TRBJ2-7, with TRBD2 matching 7 bases. V lost 6 bases to trimming and J lost 5 bases; unmatched junction nucleotides: 10. Germline-derived CDR1 and CDR2 are MNHEY and SMNVEV (reference sequence). There are 14 residues in the CDR3. The CDR3 spells CASSPPRGRDEQYF. In nucleotides, the CDR3 is TGTGCCAGCAGCCCACCCCGTGGGAGGGACGAGCAGTACTTC.

This clone was seen more than once but under ten times. This chain joins TRBV5-6 and TRBJ1-4; tentatively, D is TRBD1 (5 bases). The length of the CDR3 is 17 residues. Trimming removed 0 bases from V and 0 bases from J, with 12 bases in between. Germline assignment: CDR1 SGHDT and CDR2 YYEEEE. The CDR3 is CASSLAQGYATNEKLFF. As DNA, the CDR3 is TGTGCCAGCAGCTTGGCCCAGGGATACGCAACTAATGAAAAACTGTTTTTT.

As to this clone: An end of the junction differs from the germline gene, which may be a read error. This rearrangement joins TRBV19 to TRBJ2-7; D is perhaps TRBD2 (6 bases). The CDR3 is 11 residues long. CDR1 is LNHDA, CDR2 SQIVND, per germline (reference sequence). This CDR3 reads CASSRGDERYF. The CDR3 DNA is TGTGCCAGTAGTAGGGGGGACGAGCGGTACTTC.

This chain links TRBV2 with TRBJ1-5; the match to TRBD1 covers 8 bases. The ends lost 5 bases at V and 6 bases at J; junction bases unmatched: 3. Germline CDR1 and CDR2: SNHLY and FYNNEI. The CDR3 covers 13 residues. Here the CDR3 reads CASSRTGGQPQHF. The CDR3 nucleotides read TGTGCCAGCAGTCGCACAGGGGGTCAGCCCCAGCATTTT.

V usage is TRBV4-1 and J usage is TRBJ2-3, with a weak D call TRBD2 (5 bases). The CDR3 is 17 amino acids. V gave up 0 bases and J gave up 0 bases, with 13 bases separating them. In germline, CDR1 is MGHRA, CDR2 YSYEKL. The CDR3 spells CASSQELRVASTDTQYF. For the CDR3, the DNA is TGCGCCAGCAGCCAAGAATTGCGGGTTGCTAGCACAGATACGCAGTATTTT.

The rearrangement uses TRBV7-6 and TRBJ2-2; TRBD2 aligns across 8 bases. The V segment lost 1 base and the J segment 0 bases; nucleotides outside the gene matches: 4. The CDR3 extends over 17 amino acids. Per the germline V gene, CDR1 is SGHVS and CDR2 is FNYEAQ. Here the CDR3 reads CASSLEGGGTNTGELFF. The CDR3 DNA follows: TGTGCCAGCAGCTTAGAGGGCGGGGGGACGAACACCGGGGAGCTGTTTTTT.

V is TRBV25-1 and J is TRBJ1-1; a weak D match, TRBD1 (5 bases). Trimming removed 5 bases at V and 4 bases at J, with 14 bases between. The CDR3 loop spans 14 amino acids. Germline-derived CDR1 and CDR2 are MGHDK and SYGVNS. The chain's CDR3 is CASSTSRVGTEAFF. The CDR3 coding sequence is TGTGCCAGCAGTACCTCCAGGGTGGGCACTGAAGCTTTCTTT.

The chain employs TRBV5-6 and TRBJ1-2; D possibly corresponds to TRBD1 (5 bases). CDR3 length equals 12 residues. Germline V gene lookup returns CDR1 SGHDT and CDR2 YYEEEE. The V and J ends lost 3 bases and 8 bases respectively, with 11 bases between them. The CDR3 sequence is CASSWGRGGYTF. CDR3 bases: TGTGCCAGCAGCTGGGGGAGGGGAGGCTACACCTTC. Full variable domain (missing parts from reference TRBV5-6 and TRBJ1-2): DAGVTQSPTHLIKTRGQQVTLRCSPKSGHDTVSWYQQALGQGPQFIFQYYEEEERQRGNFPDRFSGHQFPNYSSELNVNALLLGDSALYLCASSWGRGGYTFGSGTRLTVV.

This clone appeared a single time. J is TRBJ2-5 and V is TRBV4-3; D is perhaps TRBD1 (7 bases). The CDR3 runs to 17 residues. The germline V and J ends were trimmed by 0 bases and 1 base, with 15 bases remaining between them. Per germline, CDR1 LGHNA and CDR2 YSLEER. The CDR3 spells CASSQDGGGAPQETQYF. CDR3 bases: TGCGCCAGCAGCCAAGATGGAGGGGGCGCCCCCCAAGAGACCCAGTACTTC.

The V call is TRBV7-2, the J call TRBJ2-5, with D perhaps matching TRBD2 (6 bases). The CDR3 sequence is 16 residues long. Trimming stripped 7 bases from V and 5 bases from J, with 23 bases between. Germline CDR1 reads SGHTA; CDR2 reads FQGNSA. The CDR3 reads CASTLGDSRWVETQYF. The CDR3 DNA is TGTGCCAGCACCCTAGGGGACTCTAGGTGGGTGGAGACCCAGTACTTC. Supplemented by reference TRBV7-2 and TRBJ2-5, the full variable domain reads GAGVSQSPSNKVTEKGKDVELRCDPISGHTALYWYRQSLGQGLEFLIYFQGNSAPDKSGLPSDRFSAERTGGSVSTLTIQRTQQEDSAVYLCASTLGDSRWVETQYFGPGTRLLVL.

The V and J genes are TRBV7-3 and TRBJ2-3; TRBD1 is a possible D gene (6 bases). Germline V gene lookup returns CDR1 SGHTA and CDR2 FQGTGA. Trimming took off 5 bases at V and 6 bases at J, with 15 bases between the two ends. This CDR3 is 14 amino acids long. The CDR3: CASSPQGRRDTQYF. CDR3 nucleotides: TGTGCCAGCAGCCCTCAGGGGCGCCGCGATACGCAGTATTTT.

The V and J genes are TRBV18 and TRBJ2-7; possibly TRBD1 for D (6 bases). Trimming shortened V by 2 bases and J by 9 bases, and 20 bases separated the two germline ends. This CDR3 is 15 amino acids long. Germline loops: CDR1 KGHSH, CDR2 LQKENI. This chain's CDR3 is CASSPSGDTAAWQYF. Written as DNA, the CDR3 is TGTGCCAGCTCACCATCCGGGGACACCGCGGCATGGCAGTACTTC.

This chain links TRBV28 with TRBJ2-3; D might be TRBD1 (5 bases). This CDR3 spans 15 amino acids. Trimming left V 5 bases short and J 6 bases short, with 18 bases between. Looked up from germline, CDR1 is MDHEN and CDR2 is SYDVKM. DNA of the CDR3: TGTGCCAGCAGTACCGTTAGGGGAACGAGGGATACGCAGTATTTT. This encodes CASSTVRGTRDTQYF.

The chain employs TRBV5-1 and TRBJ1-3; no firm D call. The V gene lost 0 bases and the J gene lost 5 bases, with 15 bases spanning the gap. Germline assignment: CDR1 SGHRS and CDR2 YFSETQ. CDR3 size: 16 residues. In nucleotides, the CDR3 is TGCGCCAGCAGCTTGGCTGGTTTGGCAGACAGAAACACCATATATTTT. Residues: CASSLAGLADRNTIYF. The full variable domain, in which reference TRBV5-1 and TRBJ1-3 provide the parts outside the CDR3, is KAGVTQTPRYLIKTRGQQVTLSCSPISGHRSVSWYQQTPGQGLQFLFEYFSETQRNKGNFPGRFSGRQFSNSRSEMNVSTLELGDSALYLCASSLAGLADRNTIYFGEGSWLTVV.

The chain is built from TRBV9 and TRBJ1-4; D is perhaps TRBD1 (6 bases). V dropped 0 bases and J dropped 5 bases, with 8 bases sitting between them. CDR1 is SGDLS, CDR2 YYNGEE, per germline. The CDR3 consists of 14 residues. CDR3 region: CASSVGGLNEKLFF. CDR3 in DNA: TGTGCCAGCAGCGTAGGGGGGCTGAATGAAAAACTGTTTTTT. The whole variable domain, remainder taken from reference TRBV9 and TRBJ1-4, is DSGVTQTPKHLITATGQRVTLRCSPRSGDLSVYWYQQSLDQGLQFLIQYYNGEERAKGNILERFSAQQFPDLHSELNLSSLELGDSALYFCASSVGGLNEKLFFGSGTQLSVL.

The J gene is TRBJ1-1, the V gene TRBV6-4; D uncertain. Trimming shortened V by 5 bases and J by 1 base, and 8 bases separated the two germline ends. In germline, CDR1 is MRHNA, CDR2 SNTAGT. The CDR3 is 13 amino acids. The CDR3 is CASSQQTNTEAFF. Here the CDR3 DNA reads TGTGCCAGCAGTCAACAGACGAACACTGAAGCTTTCTTT.

This clone has only a few counts. V is TRBV7-6 and J is TRBJ2-5; 12 bases align to TRBD2. Germline CDR1 SGHVS, CDR2 FNYEAQ. V shed 0 bases, J shed 2 bases, and the junction held 10 bases outside the gene matches. The CDR3 is 19 residues long. The CDR3 sequence: CASSLAWGRLAGDQETQYF. The CDR3 bases are TGTGCCAGCAGCTTAGCGTGGGGGAGACTAGCGGGGGATCAAGAGACCCAGTACTTC.

The V and J genes are TRBV2 and TRBJ1-3, with TRBD1 identical over 9 bases. The J segment lost 0 bases and the V segment lost 8 bases, leaving 5 bases of the junction unmatched. Per the germline V gene, CDR1 is SNHLY and CDR2 is FYNNEI. CDR3 length equals 15 residues. The CDR3 DNA reads TGTGCCAGCGGGGACAGGGCCCTCTCTGGAAACACCATATATTTT. Protein sequence: CASGDRALSGNTIYF.

The table lists this clone with a count of one. V and J are TRBV7-2 and TRBJ2-5, with 7 bases fitting TRBD1. This CDR3 spans 16 amino acids. Germline trimming cut 2 bases from V and 7 bases from J; bases unmatched to any gene: 13. Germline V gene lookup returns CDR1 SGHTA and CDR2 FQGNSA. CDR3 in amino acids: CASSLFPTGVYGTQYF. The CDR3 bases are TGTGCCAGCAGCTTATTTCCCACAGGGGTGTATGGGACCCAGTACTTC.

J is TRBJ2-5 and V is TRBV30, with TRBD2 as a possible D gene (6 bases). Deletions cut 3 bases from V and 11 bases from J, with 13 bases between. CDR1 and CDR2 (germline): GTSNPN, SVGIG (reference sequence). This CDR3 region has 11 residues. Here the CDR3 DNA reads TGTGCCTGGAGGACCTCTCGGGAGCAGTACTTC. As protein: CAWRTSREQYF.